The present entry profiles one TCR beta chain with its context. This record belongs to a study of blood T cell repertoires in COVID-19. Study-level information: Acute-phase and convalescent COVID-19 samples originated in the United States, Italy and Spain.

Clones were read by immunoSEQ multiplex PCR, and TCRdb kept only the in-frame ones, dropping some. The sample lists about 200,000 clones; about 90% were seen once. The participants were between about 18 and 90 years old and came from fewer than 25 US areas. Allocation to cohorts depended on clinical history reported by the participants. Germline V gives CDR1 MDHEN, CDR2 SYDVKM. The CDR3 spans 15 residues. V was pared by 5 bases and J by 15 bases, with 23 bases between. The chain recombines TRBV28 with TRBJ1-6; D gene uncertain. The sample taken for sequencing was PBMCs or T cells enriched from blood (not recorded which). This sequence was found in a woman under 30 who had recovered from COVID-19. CDR3 region: CASSPLHLVQVGLHF. The CDR3 nucleotides are TGTGCCAGCAGTCCCCTGCACCTGGTGCAGGTTGGCCTCCACTTT. The full variable domain, rest sourced from reference TRBV28 and TRBJ1-6, is DVKVTQSSRYLVKRTGEKVFLECVQDMDHENMFWYRQDPGLGLRLIYFSYDVKMKEKGDIPEGYSVSREKKERFSLILESASTNQTSMYLCASSPLHLVQVGLHFGNGTRLTVT.